The 6 T cell receptor beta chains below were found in one sample sequenced in a study of T cell clonality in common variable immunodeficiency. This table comes from immunoSEQ multiplex PCR, and its TCRdb copy is limited to in-frame clones, with some not included. Listed for the sample are some 40,000 clones, none seen a single time. The sample consisted of peripheral blood mononuclear cells. Receptor source: a person aged 18 to 70 in good health.

This clone has at least ten counts. The CDR3 end is not reached by the read, which stops 3 residues before it; the germline J gene fills it in. This sequence joins TRBV19 and TRBJ1-2; D not resolved. The V gene's germline CDR1 is LNHDA and CDR2 SQIVND (reference sequence). Trimming pared 9 bases from V and 2 bases from J, leaving 10 bases between. The CDR3 is 12 amino acids. The sequenced part of the CDR3 DNA is TGTGCCAGCCTATCAACGAACTATGGC. As protein: CASLSTNYG. From start to end, the CDR3 is CASLSTNYGYTF.

This clone has ten or more counts. The read ends 3 residues shy of where the CDR3 ends; the end is completed using the germline J gene. The chain recombines TRBV7-9 with TRBJ1-2, with D possibly being TRBD1 (6 bases). CDR3 length: 13 residues. Between the trimmed V and J ends, which lost 5 bases and 2 bases, there was a span of 9 bases. CDR1 is SEHNR and CDR2 is FQNEAQ in the germline V gene (reference sequence). The CDR3: CASSRDTNYGYTF. CDR3 bases read: TGTGCCAGCAGCCGGGACACCAACTATGGC.

This clone has a count of ten or more. With the read ending 3 residues before the CDR3 end, the germline J gene is used to fill in that end. The chain is built from TRBV28 and TRBJ1-4; D gene uncertain. This CDR3 comprises 14 residues. Germline V gene data show CDR1 as MDHEN and CDR2 as SYDVKM. V was cut by 6 bases and J by 0 bases, with 8 bases left in between. CDR3 region: CASSPFTTNEKLFF. The sequenced CDR3 bases are TGTGCCAGCAGCCCTTTTACAACTAATGAAAAA.

This clone was seen more than once but under ten times. The read falls 3 residues short of the CDR3 end, and the missing part is taken from the germline J gene. The chain uses TRBV7-2 and TRBJ2-3; 11 bases are shared with TRBD2. The CDR3 runs 14 residues. CDR1 SGHTA and CDR2 FQGNSA come from the germline V gene. CDR3: CASSPGLAEETQYF. CDR3 DNA (partial): TGTGCCAGCAGCCCGGGACTAGCGGAAGAGACG.

This clone was counted many times. The CDR3 end lies 3 residues beyond the end of the read and is filled in from the germline J gene. The J gene is TRBJ1-2, the V gene TRBV30; D not certain. This CDR3 contains 14 residues. The germline gives CDR1 GTSNPN, CDR2 SVGIG (reference sequence). The ends were cut back, 0 bases at V and 3 bases at J, with 11 bases in the middle. The CDR3 bases that were read are TGTGCCTGGAGTGTAGGTAGCGGAGACTATGGC. Encoded protein: CAWSVGSGDYG. The whole CDR3 sequence is CAWSVGSGDYGYTF.

This clone occurred many times. The read ends 3 residues shy of where the CDR3 ends; the end is completed using the germline J gene. The chain employs TRBV6-1 and TRBJ1-2; weak D call: TRBD1 (5 bases). Germline V gives CDR1 MNHNS, CDR2 SASEGT. The V and J ends lost 4 bases and 7 bases respectively, with 10 bases between them. The CDR3 covers 12 residues. Here the CDR3 reads CASSAQEGGYTF. Incomplete CDR3 DNA: TGTGCCAGCAGTGCACAGGAGGGTGGC.